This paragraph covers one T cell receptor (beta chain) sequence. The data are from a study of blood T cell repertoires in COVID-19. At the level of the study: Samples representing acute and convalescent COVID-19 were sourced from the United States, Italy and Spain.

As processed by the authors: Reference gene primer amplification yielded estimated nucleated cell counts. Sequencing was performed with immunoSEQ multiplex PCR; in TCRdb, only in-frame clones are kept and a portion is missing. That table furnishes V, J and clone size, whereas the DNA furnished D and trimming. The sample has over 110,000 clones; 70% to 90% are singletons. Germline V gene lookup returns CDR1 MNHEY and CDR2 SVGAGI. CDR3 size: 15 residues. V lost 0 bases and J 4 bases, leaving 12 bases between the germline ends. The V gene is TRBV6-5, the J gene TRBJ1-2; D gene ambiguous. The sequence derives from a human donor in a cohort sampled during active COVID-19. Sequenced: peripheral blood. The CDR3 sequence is CASSYSSGSGYGYTF. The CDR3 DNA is TGTGCCAGCAGTTACTCGAGTGGGTCGGGCTATGGCTACACCTTC.